A single sample is the source of the 28 T cell receptor beta chains below, sequenced in a study of blood T cell repertoires in COVID-19. Produced via immunoSEQ multiplex PCR; TCRdb's table is partial and in-frame only. The table has roughly 340,000 clones, about 93% seen once. Sequencing was carried out using peripheral blood. These receptors originate from a woman between 18 and 29 years old who had recovered from COVID-19.

The V gene is TRBV12-5, the J gene TRBJ1-2; D remains ambiguous. V lost 6 bases, J lost 8 bases, and 22 bases lay in between. CDR1 is LGHNT, CDR2 FRNRAP, per germline. This CDR3 is built from 15 residues. This CDR3 reads CASGLTLGLGRGYTF. The CDR3 DNA follows: TGTGCTAGTGGCTTAACCCTGGGGTTAGGGAGAGGCTACACCTTC.

The gene calls are TRBV5-1 and TRBJ1-3; TRBD1 matches at 12 bases. The CDR3 covers 19 residues. Germline CDR1 is SGHRS and CDR2 is YFSETQ. Germline trimming cut 1 base from V and 0 bases from J; bases unmatched to any gene: 8. The CDR3 nucleotides read TGCGCCAGCAGCTTGAGGGACAGGGGGCTACCTCTCTCTGGAAACACCATATATTTT. It codes for CASSLRDRGLPLSGNTIYF.

The chain combines TRBV7-2 with TRBJ2-2; unclear D gene. The CDR3 runs 16 residues. Germline V lookup: CDR1 SGHTA, CDR2 FQGNSA. V was cut by 5 bases and J by 0 bases, with 13 bases left in between. The CDR3 DNA follows: TGTGCCAGCAGCCCCCGAGGTTTCGCGAACACCGGGGAGCTGTTTTTT. Translation gives CASSPRGFANTGELFF.

The chain recombines TRBV19 with TRBJ2-2, with no clear D. Trimming stripped 0 bases from V and 6 bases from J, with 11 bases between. From germline, CDR1 is LNHDA and CDR2 SQIVND (reference sequence). This CDR3 is 15 amino acids long. In DNA, the CDR3 is TGTGCCAGTAGTATAGATCGCACTCCACCCGGGGAGCTGTTTTTT. It yields the protein CASSIDRTPPGELFF. Full variable domain (outside the CDR3, taken from reference TRBV19 and TRBJ2-2): DGGITQSPKYLFRKEGQNVTLSCEQNLNHDAMYWYRQDPGQGLRLIYYSQIVNDFQKGDIAEGYSVSREKKESFPLTVTSAQKNPTAFYLCASSIDRTPPGELFFGEGSRLTVL.

V is TRBV24-1 and J is TRBJ2-1, with D possibly being TRBD2 (5 bases). The CDR3 totals 12 residues. Germline V gene lookup returns CDR1 KGHDR and CDR2 SFDVKD. Trimming left V 9 bases short and J 0 bases short, with 5 bases between. CDR3 protein: CATGSSYNEQFF. The CDR3 DNA is TGTGCCACCGGGAGCTCCTACAATGAGCAGTTCTTC.

The chain links TRBV3-1 (or the pseudogene TRBV3-2) to TRBJ2-1; D is perhaps TRBD1 (6 bases). Per the germline V gene, CDR1 is LGHDT and CDR2 is YNNKEL (reference sequence). Between the trimmed V and J ends, which lost 3 bases and 8 bases, there was a span of 11 bases. The CDR3 totals 13 residues. CDR3 amino acids: CASSHRDKDEQFF. In DNA, the CDR3 is TGTGCCAGCAGCCACCGGGACAAAGATGAGCAGTTCTTC.

V gene TRBV6-2 or TRBV6-3 combines with J gene TRBJ2-7, with 9 positions matching TRBD2. The CDR3 runs 14 residues. Germline CDR1 is MNHEY and CDR2 is SVGEGT. V trimming: 6 bases; J trimming: 2 bases; junction bases outside the gene matches: 5. Written as DNA, the CDR3 is TGTGCCAGCAGCGTAGCGGGAGCGGCCTACGAGCAGTACGTC. Translated, it gives CASSVAGAAYEQYV.

This sequence joins TRBV5-4 and TRBJ1-2, with D unclear. CDR3 length: 12 amino acids. In germline, CDR1 is SGHNT, CDR2 YYREEE (reference sequence). V lost 1 base, J lost 5 bases, and 6 bases lay in between. CDR3 coding DNA: TGTGCCAGCAGCTTGACCTATTATGGCTACACCTTC. It codes for CASSLTYYGYTF.

This clone came up once. The rearrangement links TRBV6-1 to TRBJ2-1; D not certain. The germline CDR1 and CDR2 sequences are MNHNS and SASEGT. CDR3 length: 16 residues. V was pared by 2 bases and J by 0 bases, with 11 bases between. In DNA form, the CDR3 reads TGTGCCAGCAGTGAAACGATTCGGAGCTCCTACAATGAGCAGTTCTTC. This translates into CASSETIRSSYNEQFF.

The CDR3 DNA follows: TGTGCCAGCAGCTTAAAGGGAGGGACTGAAGCTTTCTTT. Translation: CASSLKGGTEAFF. The genes are TRBV13 and TRBJ1-1, with no clear D. Germline-derived CDR1 and CDR2 are PRHDT and FYEKMQ (reference sequence). CDR3 size: 13 residues. Trimming took 2 bases from V and 5 from J, leaving 9 bases between them.

The table lists this clone with a count of one. The chain is built from TRBV5-1 and TRBJ2-2; D may be TRBD1 (6 bases). CDR1 is SGHRS and CDR2 is YFSETQ in the germline V gene. V was clipped by 5 bases and J by 0 bases, with 17 bases between them. The CDR3 covers 17 residues. The CDR3, as DNA: TGCGCCAGCAGACGGAGCTTACAGGGTGCGAACACCGGGGAGCTGTTTTTT. It specifies CASRRSLQGANTGELFF. The complete variable domain, with remaining parts taken from reference TRBV5-1 and TRBJ2-2, reads KAGVTQTPRYLIKTRGQQVTLSCSPISGHRSVSWYQQTPGQGLQFLFEYFSETQRNKGNFPGRFSGRQFSNSRSEMNVSTLELGDSALYLCASRRSLQGANTGELFFGEGSRLTVL.

The chain has TRBV24-1 and TRBJ1-2, with D unclear. The germline V gene encodes CDR1 KGHDR and CDR2 SFDVKD. Trimming left V 4 bases short and J 6 bases short, with 8 bases between. The CDR3 runs 12 residues. As DNA, the CDR3 is TGTGCCACCAGTGACGGGGTGGATGGCTACACCTTC. Translating gives CATSDGVDGYTF.

The CDR3 DNA reads TGTGCCAGCAGTCGACAGGGGGCCCACGAGCAGTACGTC. It specifies CASSRQGAHEQYV. The V call is TRBV6-5, the J call TRBJ2-7; 10 nucleotides align to TRBD1. The CDR3 has 13 amino acids. The J segment lost 5 bases and the V segment lost 5 bases, leaving 3 bases of the junction unmatched. Germline lookup yields CDR1 MNHEY and CDR2 SVGAGI.

This sequence joins TRBV20-1 and TRBJ2-5; 9 positions match TRBD2. J lost 4 bases, V lost 3 bases, and 6 bases had no gene match. This CDR3 is built from 14 residues. The germline gives CDR1 DFQATT, CDR2 SNEGSKA (reference sequence). CDR3 sequence (DNA): TGCAGTGCTAGTCCCGGGACTAGCCGAGAGACCCAGTACTTC. Protein product: CSASPGTSRETQYF.

The chain is built from TRBV30 and TRBJ2-5; TRBD2 is a possible D gene (5 bases). This CDR3 spans 14 amino acids. Germline loops: CDR1 GTSNPN, CDR2 SVGIG (reference sequence). V was pared by 0 bases and J by 5 bases, with 13 bases between. CDR3 DNA: TGTGCCTGGAGTGTAGACATTAGAGGGGAGACCCAGTACTTC. Translated, it gives CAWSVDIRGETQYF.

The chain couples TRBV6-2 or TRBV6-3 to TRBJ2-7, with 7 bases lining up with TRBD2. The V and J ends lost 2 bases and 6 bases, in that order; junction bases with no gene match: 10. The germline V gene encodes CDR1 MNHEY and CDR2 SVGEGT. This CDR3 is 15 amino acids long. This chain's CDR3 is CASSYGPFGEGEQYV. CDR3 DNA: TGTGCCAGCAGTTACGGCCCGTTTGGGGAGGGCGAGCAGTACGTC.

This chain connects TRBV29-1 to TRBJ2-3; D could derive from TRBD1 or TRBD2 (6 bases each). CDR1 and CDR2 (germline): SQVTM, ANQGSEA. The length of the CDR3 is 14 residues. The V and J ends lost 7 bases and 2 bases respectively, with 16 bases between them. CDR3 protein: CSGGAGRITDTQYF. The CDR3 region has the DNA TGCAGCGGGGGGGCGGGAAGAATCACAGATACGCAGTATTTT.

The chain employs TRBV6-5 and TRBJ1-1; 7 bases match TRBD1. V shed 5 bases and J 4 bases; nucleotides not matched to a gene: 4. Germline V CDR1 and CDR2: MNHEY, SVGAGI. The CDR3 extends over 13 amino acids. The CDR3 loop is CASSQQGSTEAFF. The CDR3 region has the DNA TGTGCCAGCAGTCAACAGGGGTCCACTGAAGCTTTCTTT.

This chain uses TRBV6-6 with TRBJ2-1; D may be TRBD2 (5 bases). V was clipped by 2 bases and J by 8 bases, with 10 bases between them. The CDR3 runs to 13 residues. From germline, CDR1 is MNHNY and CDR2 SVGAGI (reference sequence). The DNA for the CDR3 is TGTGCCAGCAGTTACGGTAGCGCATATGAGCAGTTCTTC. This sequence encodes CASSYGSAYEQFF.

The V call is TRBV21-1, the J call TRBJ1-1; the table's TRBD1 call for D was not verified on the DNA. TRBV21-1 is annotated as a pseudogene. CDR3 size: 16 residues. This CDR3 reads CASNEGHQRGETEAFF. The CDR3 DNA sequence: TGTGCCAGCAACGAAGGACACCAACGCGGAGAGACTGAAGCTTTCTTT.

This clone showed up just once. The chain is built from TRBV29-1 and TRBJ2-3, with TRBD1 matching 7 bases. The CDR3 runs to 16 residues. Trimming cost V 0 bases and J 4 bases; bases outside gene matches: 10. Germline V gene sequence: CDR1 SQVTM, CDR2 ANQGSEA. CDR3 sequence reads: CSVEDLIRTGSDTQYF. The CDR3 nucleotides read TGCAGCGTTGAAGATTTGATTAGGACAGGATCAGATACGCAGTATTTT.

The rearrangement joins TRBV29-1 to TRBJ2-1; 9 nucleotides agree with TRBD2. The trim removed 7 bases at V and 5 bases at J, leaving 15 bases unmatched. CDR1 and CDR2 from the germline V gene are SQVTM and ANQGSEA. The CDR3 extends over 16 amino acids. CDR3 in DNA: TGCAGCGGAAAGGGGGCTAGCGGGAAAAGGGACAATGAGCAGTTCTTC. It translates to CSGKGASGKRDNEQFF.

This chain connects TRBV5-5 to TRBJ1-5; tentative D call: TRBD1 (5 bases). Trimming stripped 0 bases from V and 6 bases from J, with 13 bases between. This CDR3 is built from 15 residues. Germline lookup yields CDR1 SGHKS and CDR2 YYEKEE (reference sequence). CDR3 loop: CASSLGSGGGQPQHF. CDR3 DNA sequence: TGTGCCAGCAGCTTGGGTTCGGGGGGAGGTCAGCCCCAGCATTTT.

The rearrangement links TRBV18 to TRBJ1-1; 7 bases line up with TRBD1. CDR1 and CDR2 from the germline V gene are KGHSH and LQKENI. The CDR3 is 13 residues long. V trimming: 3 bases; J trimming: 7 bases; junction bases outside the gene matches: 5. Here the CDR3 reads CASSPGTDGEAFF. The DNA for the CDR3 is TGTGCCAGCTCACCGGGGACAGACGGTGAAGCTTTCTTT.

V and J are TRBV7-2 and TRBJ1-2, with a tentative D call TRBD1 (5 bases). Germline CDR1 and CDR2: SGHTA and FQGNSA. V was shortened by 1 base and J by 8 bases, with 14 bases between the two germline ends. The CDR3 runs to 14 residues. The CDR3 DNA is TGTGCCAGCAGCTTAGGCGGCGGAGGGGAAGGCTACACCTTC. Translating it yields CASSLGGGGEGYTF.

This chain uses TRBV5-5 with TRBJ2-2; maybe TRBD2 (6 bases). CDR3 length equals 14 residues. V shed 2 bases and J shed 5 bases, with 10 bases lying between them. CDR1 and CDR2 (germline): SGHKS, YYEKEE (reference sequence). The CDR3 nucleotides are TGTGCCAGCAGCTTTAGCGCGGGGACCGGGGAGCTGTTTTTT. It specifies CASSFSAGTGELFF.

This sequence joins TRBV5-6 and TRBJ1-5; a possible D gene is TRBD1 (5 bases). The CDR3 runs 15 residues. V lost 1 base and J lost 0, with 8 bases in between. The germline CDR1 and CDR2 sequences are SGHDT and YYEEEE. CDR3 DNA: TGTGCCAGCAGCTTGACAGGATATAGCAATCAGCCCCAGCATTTT. Protein product: CASSLTGYSNQPQHF.

This chain connects TRBV5-1 to TRBJ2-2; D not certain. The length of the CDR3 is 12 residues. In germline, CDR1 is SGHRS, CDR2 YFSETQ. Deletions cut 0 bases from V and 6 bases from J, with 3 bases between. CDR3 in amino acids: CASSLGPGELFF. The CDR3 DNA is TGCGCCAGCAGCTTGGGGCCCGGGGAGCTGTTTTTT.